Below, one T cell receptor beta chain is given with its context. Baseline, cycle 4 day 1, and cycle 7 day 1 were the blood sampling points. The method was immunoSEQ multiplex PCR; TCRdb's version includes in-frame clones alone and lacks a portion of them. The sample comprises approximately 99,000 clones, 94% of which are singletons, and approximately 0.2% rests with the top ten. This CDR3 comprises 15 residues. Trimming shortened V by 3 bases and J by 4 bases, and 14 bases separated the two germline ends. Per germline, CDR1 SGDLS and CDR2 YYNGEE. The data stem from a study of OX40 agonist ivuxolimab in advanced cancers. Study context: An agonistic human IgG2 monoclonal antibody against OX40 (CD134) was given. Two patients with cutaneous melanoma and one with hepatocellular carcinoma, three in total, showed partial responses.

The starting material was CD4+ or CD8+ T cells sorted from blood, obtained in a trial of the OX40 agonist ivuxolimab. This clonotype was sampled from an adult with an advanced solid tumor such as melanoma, head and neck, liver or kidney cancer. The chain is built from TRBV9 and TRBJ1-3; D might be TRBD1 (6 bases). As DNA, the CDR3 is TGTGCCAGCAGCGCCTACCCAGGGGTCGGAAACACCATATATTTT. Translated, it gives CASSAYPGVGNTIYF.